This T cell receptor beta chain was recovered during a study of cytomegalovirus exposure and HLA in healthy donors. Broader study findings: Roughly even sequencing depth across donors was the assumption behind the presence/absence analyses. A later analysis reportedly found that, within productive TCRs, an Asian-associated ancestry cluster had fewer N-insertions than the mean observed across the approximately 670 donors.

In this sample, this clone turned up once. The antigen is unknown. CDR3 size: 14 residues. Trimming stripped 6 bases from V and 5 bases from J, with 16 bases between. CDR1 is ENHRY and CDR2 is SYGVKD in the germline V gene. With 60 Vbeta and 13 Jbeta primers, the PCR was carried out. Here immunoSEQ multiplex PCR was the method, and the copy in TCRdb shows in-frame clones only, minus some. The table records over 75,000 clones, under 75% of them present only once. The chain has TRBV10-3 and TRBJ2-5; possible D gene TRBD2, 6 bases. The receptor's source is a human donor in good health. Sequencing used PBMCs. CDR3 bases: TGTGCCATCAGGTCGGAGGGCGTGCGGGAGACCCAGTACTTC. Translating gives CAIRSEGVRETQYF.